A single sample gave rise to the 21 T cell receptor beta chains below, sequenced in a study of Tregs in tolerant kidney transplant recipients. Assay used: immunoSEQ multiplex PCR; TCRdb lists only in-frame clones, some missing. The table has over 60,000 clones, 85% to 90% seen once. The sequenced sample was CD4+ T cells from blood, obtained before the transplant. All receptors come from a human donor who received a combined kidney and bone marrow transplant.

The chain links TRBV4-2 to TRBJ2-7, with 11 bases aligning to TRBD2. The V gene's germline CDR1 is LGHNA and CDR2 YNFKEQ. The V segment lost 0 bases and the J segment 4 bases; nucleotides outside the gene matches: 2. CDR3 length equals 15 residues. The CDR3 nucleotides read TGTGCCAGCAGCCAAGAACTAGCGGGAGATTACGAGCAGTACTTC. Encoded protein: CASSQELAGDYEQYF.

The rearrangement joins TRBV5-1 to TRBJ2-7; TRBD1 is a possible D gene (5 bases). Germline-derived CDR1 and CDR2 are SGHRS and YFSETQ. Trimming took 2 bases from V and 2 from J, leaving 11 bases between them. The CDR3 has 14 amino acids. CDR3 sequence reads: CASSLRTPTYEQYF. CDR3 nucleotide sequence: TGCGCCAGCAGCTTAAGGACACCAACCTACGAGCAGTACTTC.

The rearrangement links TRBV19 to TRBJ2-2; TRBD2 matches 7 bases. Trimming removed 2 bases from V and 4 bases from J; junction bases left unmatched: 4. The V gene's germline CDR1 is LNHDA and CDR2 SQIVND (reference sequence). The CDR3 extends over 15 amino acids. CDR3 amino acids: CASSIIQRGTGELFF. CDR3 in DNA: TGTGCCAGTAGTATAATACAGCGGGGCACCGGGGAGCTGTTTTTT.

The V and J genes are TRBV28 and TRBJ2-7; 9 bases fit TRBD1. Germline trimming cut 4 bases from V and 3 bases from J; bases unmatched to any gene: 7. The CDR3 is 15 amino acids. Per the germline V gene, CDR1 is MDHEN and CDR2 is SYDVKM. The CDR3: CASSSAGQGFYEQYF. The CDR3 DNA sequence: TGTGCCAGCAGTTCCGCGGGACAGGGTTTCTACGAGCAGTACTTC.

The CDR3 sequence is CASSAPGLAGAGYEQYF. Here the CDR3 DNA reads TGTGCCAGTAGTGCTCCCGGACTAGCGGGAGCAGGTTACGAGCAGTACTTC. The chain carries TRBV19 and TRBJ2-7; 13 bases fit TRBD2. CDR1 and CDR2 (germline): LNHDA, SQIVND (reference sequence). V trimming: 5 bases; J trimming: 4 bases; junction bases outside the gene matches: 11. The length of the CDR3 is 17 residues.

The chain links TRBV28 to TRBJ1-2; D gene unclear. The CDR3 is 14 amino acids. Germline V lookup: CDR1 MDHEN, CDR2 SYDVKM. With 6 bases removed from V and 5 bases from J, the gap between germline ends came to 16 bases. Written as DNA, the CDR3 is TGTGCCAGCAGCTCCCTCACATGGGCTTATGGCTACACCTTC. This codes for CASSSLTWAYGYTF.

This chain links TRBV9 with TRBJ1-5, with a tentative D call TRBD1 (6 bases). Germline CDR1 and CDR2: SGDLS and YYNGEE. There are 16 residues in the CDR3. V was cut by 0 bases and J by 0 bases, with 10 bases left in between. The CDR3 bases are TGTGCCAGCAGCGTAGGGGGGCCGGATAGCAATCAGCCCCAGCATTTT. Residues: CASSVGGPDSNQPQHF. The variable domain in full, with the rest retrieved from reference TRBV9 and TRBJ1-5, is DSGVTQTPKHLITATGQRVTLRCSPRSGDLSVYWYQQSLDQGLQFLIQYYNGEERAKGNILERFSAQQFPDLHSELNLSSLELGDSALYFCASSVGGPDSNQPQHFGDGTRLSIL.

J is TRBJ1-1 and V is TRBV6-5, with 7 bases that match TRBD1. The CDR3 totals 14 residues. CDR1 is MNHEY, CDR2 SVGAGI, per germline. J lost 1 base, V lost 7 bases, and 6 bases had no gene match. The CDR3 loop reads CASTRGWGNTEAFF. The CDR3 bases are TGTGCCAGCACCAGGGGGTGGGGGAACACTGAAGCTTTCTTT.

The CDR3 region has the DNA TGTGCCAGCAGCCCCCGGGGGGGAGAGGGTTCTCGTTACGAGCAGTACTTC. It is translated as CASSPRGGEGSRYEQYF. This chain links TRBV5-4 with TRBJ2-7, with TRBD2 identical over 8 bases. In germline, CDR1 is SGHNT, CDR2 YYREEE (reference sequence). V shed 4 bases, J shed 4 bases, and the junction held 16 bases outside the gene matches. CDR3 length: 17 residues.

The chain employs TRBV11-2 and TRBJ2-2, with 10 nucleotides matching TRBD1. V was clipped by 5 bases and J by 6 bases; unmatched bases: 3. The CDR3 is 14 amino acids. From germline, CDR1 is SGHAT and CDR2 FQNNGV. The CDR3 nucleotides read TGTGCCAGCAGCAAGGACAGGGGGGCCGGGGAGCTGTTTTTT. This gives the protein CASSKDRGAGELFF. The whole variable domain, remainder taken from reference TRBV11-2 and TRBJ2-2, is EAGVAQSPRYKIIEKRQSVAFWCNPISGHATLYWYQQILGQGPKLLIQFQNNGVVDDSQLPKDRFSAERLKGVDSTLKIQPAKLEDSAVYLCASSKDRGAGELFFGEGSRLTVL.

V usage is TRBV6-5 and J usage is TRBJ2-7; a weak D match, TRBD1 (5 bases). This CDR3 is 16 amino acids long. V was pared by 0 bases and J by 7 bases, with 19 bases between. Germline CDR1 and CDR2: MNHEY and SVGAGI. The CDR3 DNA reads as TGTGCCAGCAGTTACTCTTCGGTGACCAGGGTTGAGGAGCAGTACTTC. It yields the protein CASSYSSVTRVEEQYF.

The chain carries TRBV28 and TRBJ1-5; 8 bases are shared with TRBD1. J gave up 1 base and V 5 bases, and 7 bases lay outside the gene matches. The CDR3 is made up of 16 amino acids. CDR1 is MDHEN, CDR2 SYDVKM, per germline. Written as DNA, the CDR3 is TGTGCCAGCAGTCCCCAGGGGGCGCTGAGCAATCAGCCCCAGCATTTT. This encodes CASSPQGALSNQPQHF.

This clone was seen many times. The chain couples TRBV14 to TRBJ1-3; no reliable D call. The CDR3 is 15 amino acids. Trimming pared 3 bases from V and 0 bases from J, leaving 9 bases between. From germline, CDR1 is SGHDN and CDR2 FVKESK. CDR3 nucleotides: TGTGCCAGCAGCCAGGTCGGTTTCTCTGGAAACACCATATATTTT. Translation gives CASSQVGFSGNTIYF. Full variable domain (outside the CDR3, taken from reference TRBV14 and TRBJ1-3): EAGVTQFPSHSVIEKGQTVTLRCDPISGHDNLYWYRRVMGKEIKFLLHFVKESKQDESGMPNNRFLAERTGGTYSTLKVQPAELEDSGVYFCASSQVGFSGNTIYFGEGSWLTVV.

The genes are TRBV7-3 and TRBJ2-1; D is unclear. CDR1 and CDR2 from the germline V gene are SGHTA and FQGTGA. Trimming took 0 bases from V and 12 from J, leaving 12 bases between them. This CDR3 has 13 residues. The CDR3 DNA sequence: TGTGCCAGCAGCTTAACAGGCTCCTCGGGGCAGTTCTTC. This gives the protein CASSLTGSSGQFF.

V and J are TRBV18 and TRBJ2-7, with TRBD1 identical over 8 bases. The CDR3 consists of 15 residues. The V gene end was trimmed by 5 bases and the J gene end by 1 base; junction bases not matched to a gene: 7. Germline CDR1 KGHSH, CDR2 LQKENI. CDR3 in DNA: TGTGCCAGCTCAAAAATCCGGGACAGGTCCTACGAGCAGTACTTC. Its protein product is CASSKIRDRSYEQYF.

The chain couples TRBV2 to TRBJ2-1; TRBD1 matches at 8 bases. V was pared by 5 bases and J by 5 bases, with 8 bases of the junction left unmatched. CDR1 is SNHLY, CDR2 FYNNEI, per germline. The CDR3 covers 15 residues. The CDR3 sequence is CASSPDREINNEQFF. As DNA, the CDR3 is TGTGCCAGCAGTCCGGACAGGGAAATCAACAATGAGCAGTTCTTC. Supplemented by reference TRBV2 and TRBJ2-1, the full variable domain reads EPEVTQTPSHQVTQMGQEVILRCVPISNHLYFYWYRQILGQKVEFLVSFYNNEISEKSEIFDDQFSVERPDGSNFTLKIRSTKLEDSAMYFCASSPDREINNEQFFGPGTRLTVL.

The chain carries TRBV7-9 and TRBJ1-1; 7 positions match TRBD1. Germline assignment: CDR1 SEHNR and CDR2 FQNEAQ (reference sequence). CDR3 length equals 14 residues. After removal of 5 bases from V and 2 bases from J, the junction contained 5 bases not matched to a gene. CDR3 bases: TGTGCCAGCAGCCCAAGACAGGGTAACACTGAAGCTTTCTTT. It encodes CASSPRQGNTEAFF.

CDR3 sequence reads: CASSYPLGEGYTGELFF. The CDR3 DNA is TGTGCCAGTAGTTACCCCTTGGGAGAAGGGTACACCGGGGAGCTGTTTTTT. The V gene is TRBV19, the J gene TRBJ2-2; maybe TRBD2 (5 bases). The germline V gene encodes CDR1 LNHDA and CDR2 SQIVND (reference sequence). The CDR3 loop spans 17 amino acids. V was cut by 5 bases and J by 3 bases, with 19 bases left in between.

V usage is TRBV27 and J usage is TRBJ2-4; the D gene is possibly TRBD1 (5 bases). The length of the CDR3 is 20 residues. V was clipped by 2 bases and J by 0 bases, with 23 bases between them. Germline CDR1 is MNHEY and CDR2 is SMNVEV (reference sequence). CDR3: CASSLSAFGDGALAKNIQYF. In DNA, the CDR3 is TGTGCCAGCAGTTTAAGTGCTTTTGGGGATGGGGCACTAGCCAAAAACATTCAGTACTTC.

The chain combines TRBV15 with TRBJ1-1; 7 bases line up with TRBD1. V gave up 4 bases and J gave up 2 bases; unmatched junction bases: 4. From germline, CDR1 is LNHNV and CDR2 YYDKDF (reference sequence). CDR3 length: 14 residues. CDR3 DNA: TGTGCCACCAGCAAGGGGGACAGCAACACTGAAGCTTTCTTT. Protein product: CATSKGDSNTEAFF.

The gene calls are TRBV4-1 and TRBJ2-5; D may be TRBD2 (5 bases). The CDR3 is made up of 16 amino acids. Per the germline V gene, CDR1 is MGHRA and CDR2 is YSYEKL. V was pared by 1 base and J by 2 bases, with 14 bases between. CDR3 sequence (DNA): TGCGCCAGCAGCCAAGGCCGCAGGAGCGGACAAGAGACCCAGTACTTC. It codes for CASSQGRRSGQETQYF.